Presented here are 3 T cell receptor beta chains from one specimen sequenced in a study of T cells in Graves' hyperthyroidism and ophthalmopathy. Researchers amplified the TCR beta CDR3 regions from RNA transcripts. The HTBI primer set served for first-round RT-PCR of the TCR CDR3. One entry per CDR3 protein, called by TCRdb with MiXCR from the multiplex PCR reads. The sample has hundreds of thousands of distinct CDR3 sequences, roughly 20% seen once. What was sequenced was blood. These receptors were obtained from a man between 45 and 60 years old with Graves' ophthalmopathy.

This clonotype was counted a few times. V is TRBV5-5 and J is TRBJ1-5; 7 bases fit TRBD1. The CDR3 is 15 residues long. Germline V gene sequence: CDR1 SGHKS, CDR2 YYEKEE (reference sequence). J lost 7 bases, V lost 4 bases, and 11 bases had no gene match. The CDR3 protein is CASSPTGQERQPQHF. The DNA for the CDR3 is TGTGCCAGCAGCCCGACAGGGCAGGAACGCCAGCCCCAGCATTTT.

In this sample, this clonotype turned up many times. The chain carries TRBV7-2 and TRBJ2-7; 10 positions match TRBD2. The trim removed 5 bases at V and 3 bases at J, leaving 7 bases unmatched. Germline CDR1 reads SGHTA; CDR2 reads FQGNSA. The CDR3 is 15 residues long. CDR3 in DNA: TGTGCCAGCAGCGGGAGCGGGGGGGTACGCTACGAGCAGTACTTC. Translation gives CASSGSGGVRYEQYF.

This clonotype was seen only once. This sequence joins TRBV4-2 and TRBJ2-1; a possible D gene is TRBD2 (5 bases). This CDR3 spans 15 amino acids. The germline CDR1 and CDR2 sequences are LGHNA and YNFKEQ. Trimming took 1 base from V and 10 from J, leaving 17 bases between them. CDR3 DNA sequence: TGTGCCAGCAGCCAAGGGATTAGCGAGAGTGGCGAGCAGTTCTTC. Its protein product is CASSQGISESGEQFF.